These 2 T cell receptor beta chains share one sample of origin, sequenced in a study of neurological immune-mediated disorders. TCRdb reprocessed the 5' RACE reads with MiXCR, giving one entry per CDR3 protein. The sample includes just under 45,000 distinct CDR3 sequences, about 22% of them seen just once. The time point: technical triplicate 3. The specimen was PBMCs. The source of these receptors is a man between 60 and 75 years old with HTLV-1-associated myelopathy (HAM/TSP).

Ten or more counts support this clonotype. The V gene is TRBV14, the J gene TRBJ2-1; 11 bases map to TRBD2. Germline lookup yields CDR1 SGHDN and CDR2 FVKESK. This CDR3 is 13 amino acids long. The V segment lost 0 bases and the J segment 12 bases; nucleotides outside the gene matches: 1. CDR3 in DNA: TGTGCCAGCAGCCAAGACACTAGCGGGAGGCAGTTCTTC. Its protein product is CASSQDTSGRQFF.

This clonotype was counted only a few times. The gene calls are TRBV2 and TRBJ2-1, with D possibly matching TRBD1 (6 bases). The CDR3 length is 14 residues. Trimming took off 3 bases at V and 4 bases at J, with 10 bases between the two ends. Per the germline V gene, CDR1 is SNHLY and CDR2 is FYNNEI. CDR3 coding DNA: TGTGCCAGCAGTGACGAGGACAGTTACAATGAGCAGTTCTTC. Translated, it gives CASSDEDSYNEQFF.